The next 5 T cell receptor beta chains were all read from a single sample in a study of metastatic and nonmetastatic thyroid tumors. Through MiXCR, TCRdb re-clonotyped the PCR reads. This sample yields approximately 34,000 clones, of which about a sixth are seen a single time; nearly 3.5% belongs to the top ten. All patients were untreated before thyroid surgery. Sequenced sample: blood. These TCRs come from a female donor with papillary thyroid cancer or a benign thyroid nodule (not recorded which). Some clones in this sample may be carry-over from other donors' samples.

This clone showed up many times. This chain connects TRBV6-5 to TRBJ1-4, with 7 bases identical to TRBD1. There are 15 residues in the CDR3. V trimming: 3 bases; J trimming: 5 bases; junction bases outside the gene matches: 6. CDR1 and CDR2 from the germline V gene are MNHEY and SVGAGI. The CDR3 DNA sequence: TGTGCCAGCAGTTATAGCAGCAGGGGGAATGAAAAACTGTTTTTT. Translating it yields CASSYSSRGNEKLFF.

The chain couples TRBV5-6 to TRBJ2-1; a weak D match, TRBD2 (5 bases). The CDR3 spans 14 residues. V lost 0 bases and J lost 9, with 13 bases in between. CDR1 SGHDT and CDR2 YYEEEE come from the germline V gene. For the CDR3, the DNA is TGTGCCAGCAGCTTGGCAGAGGGTCTGGGTGAGCAGTTCTTC. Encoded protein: CASSLAEGLGEQFF.

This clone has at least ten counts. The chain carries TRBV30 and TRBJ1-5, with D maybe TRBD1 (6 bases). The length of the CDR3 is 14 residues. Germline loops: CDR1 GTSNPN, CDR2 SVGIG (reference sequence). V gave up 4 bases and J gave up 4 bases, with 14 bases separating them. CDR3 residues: CAWTRGGSNQPQHF. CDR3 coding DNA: TGTGCCTGGACGAGAGGGGGTAGTAATCAGCCCCAGCATTTT.

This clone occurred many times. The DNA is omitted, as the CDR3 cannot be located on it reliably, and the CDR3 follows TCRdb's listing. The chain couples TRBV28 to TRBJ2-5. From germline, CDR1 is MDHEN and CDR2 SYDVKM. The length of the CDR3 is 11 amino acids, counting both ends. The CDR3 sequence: CASSFLETQYF.

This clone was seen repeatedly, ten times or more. The CDR3: CASSEAATYEQYF. CDR3 DNA: TGTGCCAGCAGTGAAGCAGCGACCTACGAGCAGTACTTC. This chain uses TRBV6-1 with TRBJ2-7; D is unresolved. This CDR3 region has 13 residues. The germline gives CDR1 MNHNS, CDR2 SASEGT. Deletions cut 0 bases from V and 2 bases from J, with 5 bases between.